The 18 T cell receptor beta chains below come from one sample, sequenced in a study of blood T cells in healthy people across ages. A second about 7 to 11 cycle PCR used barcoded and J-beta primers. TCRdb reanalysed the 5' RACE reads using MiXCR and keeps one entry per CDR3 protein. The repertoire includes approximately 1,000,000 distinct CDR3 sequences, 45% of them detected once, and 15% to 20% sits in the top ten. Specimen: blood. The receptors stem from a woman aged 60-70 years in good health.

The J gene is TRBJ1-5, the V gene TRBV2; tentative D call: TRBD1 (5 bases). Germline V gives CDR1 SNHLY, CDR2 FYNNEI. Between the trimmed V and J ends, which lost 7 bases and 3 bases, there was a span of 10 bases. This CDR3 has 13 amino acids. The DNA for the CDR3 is TGTGCCAGCACAGGGTTCACCAATCAGCCCCAGCATTTT. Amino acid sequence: CASTGFTNQPQHF.

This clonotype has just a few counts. CDR3 sequence reads: CAISESGDRSTDTQYF. The CDR3 DNA reads as TGTGCCATCAGTGAGTCTGGGGACCGTAGCACAGATACGCAGTATTTT. The V and J genes are TRBV10-3 and TRBJ2-3, with D perhaps TRBD1 or TRBD2 (5 bases each). The CDR3 is made up of 16 amino acids. V shed 0 bases and J shed 0 bases, with 10 bases lying between them. Germline assignment: CDR1 ENHRY and CDR2 SYGVKD.

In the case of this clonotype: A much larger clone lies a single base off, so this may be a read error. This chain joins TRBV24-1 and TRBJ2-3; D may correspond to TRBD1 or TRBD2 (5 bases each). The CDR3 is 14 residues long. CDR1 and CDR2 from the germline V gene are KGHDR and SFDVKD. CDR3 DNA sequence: TGTGCCATCAGTGATTTGGGGGACGGAGATACGCAGTATTTT. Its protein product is CAISDLGDGDTQYF.

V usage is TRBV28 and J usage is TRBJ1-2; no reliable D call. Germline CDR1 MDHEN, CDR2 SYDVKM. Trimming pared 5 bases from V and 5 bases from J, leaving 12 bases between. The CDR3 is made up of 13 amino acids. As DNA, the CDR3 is TGTGCCAGCAGTATTTCTAAGAGTTATGGCTACACCTTC. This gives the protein CASSISKSYGYTF.

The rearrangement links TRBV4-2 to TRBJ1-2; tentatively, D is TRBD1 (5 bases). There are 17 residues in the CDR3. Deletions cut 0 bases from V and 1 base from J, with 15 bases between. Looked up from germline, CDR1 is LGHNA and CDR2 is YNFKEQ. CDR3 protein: CASSQDLRRQSNYGYTF. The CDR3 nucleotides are TGTGCCAGCAGCCAAGATTTAAGGAGACAGAGTAACTATGGCTACACCTTC.

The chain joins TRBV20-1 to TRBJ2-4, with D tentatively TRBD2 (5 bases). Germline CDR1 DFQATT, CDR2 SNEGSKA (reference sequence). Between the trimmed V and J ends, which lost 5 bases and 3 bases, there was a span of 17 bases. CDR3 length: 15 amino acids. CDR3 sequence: CSAPWAGGVKNIQYF. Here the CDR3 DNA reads TGCAGTGCTCCCTGGGCGGGTGGGGTCAAAAACATTCAGTACTTC.

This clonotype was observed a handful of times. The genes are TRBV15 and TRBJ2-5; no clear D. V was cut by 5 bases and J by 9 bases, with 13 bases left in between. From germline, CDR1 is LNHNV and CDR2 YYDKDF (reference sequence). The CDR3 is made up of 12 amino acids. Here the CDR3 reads CATSLRYRAQYF. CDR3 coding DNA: TGTGCCACCAGCCTGAGGTATCGGGCCCAGTACTTC.

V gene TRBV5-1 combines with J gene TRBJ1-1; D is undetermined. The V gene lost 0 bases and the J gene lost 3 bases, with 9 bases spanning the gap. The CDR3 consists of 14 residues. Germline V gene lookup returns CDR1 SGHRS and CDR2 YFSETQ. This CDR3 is CASSLEGGDTEAFF. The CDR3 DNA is TGCGCCAGCAGCTTGGAGGGCGGGGACACTGAAGCTTTCTTT. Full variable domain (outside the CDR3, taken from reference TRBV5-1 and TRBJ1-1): KAGVTQTPRYLIKTRGQQVTLSCSPISGHRSVSWYQQTPGQGLQFLFEYFSETQRNKGNFPGRFSGRQFSNSRSEMNVSTLELGDSALYLCASSLEGGDTEAFFGQGTRLTVV.

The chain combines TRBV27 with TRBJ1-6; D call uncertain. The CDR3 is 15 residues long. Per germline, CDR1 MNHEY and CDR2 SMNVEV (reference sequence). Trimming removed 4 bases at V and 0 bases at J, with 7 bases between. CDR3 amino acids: CASSSPSSYNSPLHF. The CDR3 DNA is TGTGCCAGCAGTTCCCCGAGCTCCTATAATTCACCCCTCCACTTT.

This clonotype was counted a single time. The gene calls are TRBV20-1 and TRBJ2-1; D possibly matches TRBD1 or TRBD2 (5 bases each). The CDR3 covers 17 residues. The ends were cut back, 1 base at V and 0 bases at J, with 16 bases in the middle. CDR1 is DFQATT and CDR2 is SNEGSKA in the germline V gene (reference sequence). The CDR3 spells CSARGGSVGSSYNEQFF. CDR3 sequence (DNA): TGCAGTGCTAGAGGGGGCTCCGTGGGGAGCTCCTACAATGAGCAGTTCTTC.

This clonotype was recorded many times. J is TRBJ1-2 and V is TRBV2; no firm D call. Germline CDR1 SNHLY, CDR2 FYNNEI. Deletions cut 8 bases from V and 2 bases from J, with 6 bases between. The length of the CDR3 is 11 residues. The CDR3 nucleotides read TGTGCCAGCGTAGAGAACTATGGCTACACCTTC. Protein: CASVENYGYTF.

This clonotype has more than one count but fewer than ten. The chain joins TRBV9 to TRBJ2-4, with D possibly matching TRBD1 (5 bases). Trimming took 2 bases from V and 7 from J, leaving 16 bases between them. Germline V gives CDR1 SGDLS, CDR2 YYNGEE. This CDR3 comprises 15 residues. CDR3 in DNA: TGTGCCAGCAGCGTCGAAGGGGCTACAAACAACATTCAGTACTTC. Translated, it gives CASSVEGATNNIQYF.

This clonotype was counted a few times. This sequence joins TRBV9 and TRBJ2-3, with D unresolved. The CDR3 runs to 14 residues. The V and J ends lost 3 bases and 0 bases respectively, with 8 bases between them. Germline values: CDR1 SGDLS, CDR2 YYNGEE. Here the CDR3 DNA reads TGTGCCAGCAGCGCCCTGAGGAGCACAGATACGCAGTATTTT. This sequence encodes CASSALRSTDTQYF.

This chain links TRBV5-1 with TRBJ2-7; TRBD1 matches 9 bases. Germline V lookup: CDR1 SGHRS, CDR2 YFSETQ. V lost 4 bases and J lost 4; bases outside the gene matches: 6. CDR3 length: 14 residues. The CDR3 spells CASSGGTGLYEQYF. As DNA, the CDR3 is TGCGCCAGCAGCGGCGGGACAGGGTTATACGAGCAGTACTTC.

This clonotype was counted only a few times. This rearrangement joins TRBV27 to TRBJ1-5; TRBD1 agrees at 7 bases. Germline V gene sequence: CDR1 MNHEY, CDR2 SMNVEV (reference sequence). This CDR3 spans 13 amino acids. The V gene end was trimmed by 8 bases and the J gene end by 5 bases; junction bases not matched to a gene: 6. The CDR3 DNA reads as TGTGCCAGCCGACAGGGTGTGTATCAGCCCCAGCATTTT. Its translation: CASRQGVYQPQHF.

The CDR3 DNA is TGCAGTGCCCCGACTCGGGGGGATGAGCAGTACTTC. Translation: CSAPTRGDEQYF. The chain recombines TRBV20-1 with TRBJ2-5, with 7 bases lining up with TRBD2. With V trimmed by 6 bases and J by 11 bases, 12 bases remained unmatched. The CDR3 runs 12 residues. CDR1 and CDR2 from the germline V gene are DFQATT and SNEGSKA (reference sequence).

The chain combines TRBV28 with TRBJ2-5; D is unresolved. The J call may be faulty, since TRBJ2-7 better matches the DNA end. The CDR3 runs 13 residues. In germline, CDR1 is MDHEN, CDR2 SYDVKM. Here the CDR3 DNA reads TGTGCCAGCAGTCCGTCCGCCAAGGGCGAGCAGTACTTC. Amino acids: CASSPSAKGEQYF.

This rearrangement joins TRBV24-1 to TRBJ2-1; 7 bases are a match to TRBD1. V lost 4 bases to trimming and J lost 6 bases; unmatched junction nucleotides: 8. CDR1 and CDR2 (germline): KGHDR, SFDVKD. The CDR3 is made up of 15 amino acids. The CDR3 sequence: CATSELQQGRNEQFF. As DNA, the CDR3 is TGTGCCACCAGTGAACTCCAACAGGGGCGCAATGAGCAGTTCTTC.